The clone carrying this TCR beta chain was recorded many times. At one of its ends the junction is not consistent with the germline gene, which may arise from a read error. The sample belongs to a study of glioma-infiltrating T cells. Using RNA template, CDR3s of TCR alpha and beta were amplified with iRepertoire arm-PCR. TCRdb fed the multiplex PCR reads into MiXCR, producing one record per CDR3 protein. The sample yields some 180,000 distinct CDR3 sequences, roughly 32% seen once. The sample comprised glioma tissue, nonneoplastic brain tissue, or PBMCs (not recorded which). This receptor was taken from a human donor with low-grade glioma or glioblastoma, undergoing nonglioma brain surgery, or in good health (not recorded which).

The CDR3 region is CASSWDKDF. The CDR3 nucleotides are TGTGCCAGCAGTTGGGACAAGGACTTC. The genes are TRBV27 and TRBJ2-7, with a weak D call TRBD1 (6 bases). CDR1 is MNHEY and CDR2 is SMNVEV in the germline V gene (reference sequence). There are 9 residues in the CDR3.